This T cell receptor beta chain stems from a study of Ad26.COV2.S vaccination and SARS-CoV-2 variants. The treatment denotes: some 19 received Ad26.COV2.S at low or high dose, single or two shots; 5 received placebo; per-sample allocation not given. Vaccine and placebo recipients were sampled on day 63 after the first injection. Produced via immunoSEQ multiplex PCR; TCRdb's table is partial and in-frame only. Here the sample spans 300,000 to 400,000 clones, roughly nine tenths being singletons. This sequence originates from a person between 18 and 60 years old who received the Ad26.COV2.S COVID-19 vaccine or a placebo. The source material was peripheral blood, sampled in a trial of Ad26.COV2.S vaccine versus placebo.

The CDR3 loop reads CASSSAGLSYTF. For the CDR3, the DNA is TGTGCCAGCAGTTCAGCAGGATTGAGCTACACCTTC. This chain uses TRBV12-3 or TRBV12-4 with TRBJ1-2; no reliable D call. The CDR3 length is 12 residues. Trimming shortened V by 4 bases and J by 9 bases, and 12 bases separated the two germline ends.